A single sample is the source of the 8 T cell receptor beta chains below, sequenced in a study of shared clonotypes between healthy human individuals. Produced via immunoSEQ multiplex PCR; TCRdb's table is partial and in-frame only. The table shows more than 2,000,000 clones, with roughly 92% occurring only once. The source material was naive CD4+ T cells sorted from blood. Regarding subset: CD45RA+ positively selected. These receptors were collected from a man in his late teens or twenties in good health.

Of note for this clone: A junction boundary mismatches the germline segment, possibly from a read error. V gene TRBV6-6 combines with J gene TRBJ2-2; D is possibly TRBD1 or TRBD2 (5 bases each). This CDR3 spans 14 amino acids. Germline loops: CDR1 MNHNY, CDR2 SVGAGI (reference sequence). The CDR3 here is CAITGAPNTGELFF. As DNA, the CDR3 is TGTGCCATCACCGGGGCCCCGAACACCGGGGAACTGTTTTTT.

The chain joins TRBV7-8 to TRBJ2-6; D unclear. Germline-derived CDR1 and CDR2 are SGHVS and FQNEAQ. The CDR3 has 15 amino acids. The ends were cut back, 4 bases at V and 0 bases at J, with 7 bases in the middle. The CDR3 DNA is TGTGCCAGCAGCTGGACGGTCTCTGGGGCCAACGTCCTGACTTTC. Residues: CASSWTVSGANVLTF.

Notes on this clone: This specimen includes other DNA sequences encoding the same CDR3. CDR3 region: CASSPPVYNEQFF. CDR3 coding DNA: TGTGCCAGCTCACCACCGGTCTACAATGAGCAGTTCTTC. The chain combines TRBV18 with TRBJ2-1; D unresolved. V shed 0 bases and J shed 3 bases, with 3 bases lying between them. This CDR3 comprises 13 residues. CDR1 and CDR2 (germline): KGHSH, LQKENI. The whole variable domain, remainder taken from reference TRBV18 and TRBJ2-1, is NAGVMQNPRHLVRRRGQEARLRCSPMKGHSHVYWYRQLPEEGLKFMVYLQKENIIDESGMPKERFSAEFPKEGPSILRIQQVVRGDSAAYFCASSPPVYNEQFFGPGTRLTVL.

The CDR3 DNA reads TGTGCCAGCAGCAGCGCAGGGGATGGGGGAAACACCATATATTTT. Its protein product is CASSSAGDGGNTIYF. This rearrangement joins TRBV5-4 to TRBJ1-3; tentatively, D is TRBD1 (6 bases). The CDR3 loop spans 15 amino acids. Germline V lookup: CDR1 SGHNT, CDR2 YYREEE (reference sequence). V dropped 4 bases and J dropped 4 bases, with 15 bases sitting between them.

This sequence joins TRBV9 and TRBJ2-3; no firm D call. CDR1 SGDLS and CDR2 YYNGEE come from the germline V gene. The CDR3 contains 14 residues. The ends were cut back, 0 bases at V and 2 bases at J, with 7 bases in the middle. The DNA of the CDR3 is TGTGCCAGCAGCGTAGGTCCCCCCACAGATACGCAGTATTTT. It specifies CASSVGPPTDTQYF.

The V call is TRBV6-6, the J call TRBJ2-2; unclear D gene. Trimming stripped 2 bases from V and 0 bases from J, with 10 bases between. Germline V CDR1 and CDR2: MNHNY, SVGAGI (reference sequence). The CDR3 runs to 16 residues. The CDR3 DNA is TGTGCCAGCAGTTACCAGGCCCCCGCGAACACCGGGGAGCTGTTTTTT. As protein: CASSYQAPANTGELFF.

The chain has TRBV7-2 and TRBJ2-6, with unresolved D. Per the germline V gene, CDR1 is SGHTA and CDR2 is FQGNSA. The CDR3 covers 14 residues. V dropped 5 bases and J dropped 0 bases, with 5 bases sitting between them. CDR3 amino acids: CASSRSSGANVLTF. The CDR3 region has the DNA TGTGCCAGCAGCCGCAGCTCTGGGGCCAACGTCCTGACTTTC.

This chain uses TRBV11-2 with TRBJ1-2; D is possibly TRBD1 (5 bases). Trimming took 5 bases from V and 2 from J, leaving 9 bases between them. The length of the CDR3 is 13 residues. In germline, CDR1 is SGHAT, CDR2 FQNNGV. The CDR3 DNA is TGTGCCAGCAGCCAACAGGAGAACTATGGCTACACCTTC. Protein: CASSQQENYGYTF.